This T cell receptor (beta chain) was captured by sequencing in a study of cytomegalovirus exposure and HLA in healthy donors. Across the study: Prior work identified 120 million or so unique TCR beta sequences in 150 million to 200 million T cells. Most genotyped donors, 65% to 85% of 300 to 400, had Caucasian-associated genetic ancestry.

The table lists this clone with a few counts. Germline V gene lookup returns CDR1 LNHDA and CDR2 SQIVND (reference sequence). The CDR3 contains 12 residues. J gave up 6 bases and V 4 bases, and 0 bases lay outside the gene matches. The PCR had 60 Vbeta and 13 Jbeta primers. Libraries were prepared by immunoSEQ multiplex PCR; TCRdb keeps only in-frame clonotypes and omits some of them. The sample includes fewer than 250,000 clones, around 67% seen only once; the top ten take 3% to 3.5%. The rearrangement uses TRBV19 and TRBJ1-5, with TRBD1 matching over 7 bases. The receptor's source is a woman aged 25 to 39 in good health and CMV-seropositive. The sample taken for sequencing was PBMCs. The CDR3: CASSTGGQPQHF. In DNA form, the CDR3 reads TGTGCCAGTAGTACAGGGGGTCAGCCCCAGCATTTT.